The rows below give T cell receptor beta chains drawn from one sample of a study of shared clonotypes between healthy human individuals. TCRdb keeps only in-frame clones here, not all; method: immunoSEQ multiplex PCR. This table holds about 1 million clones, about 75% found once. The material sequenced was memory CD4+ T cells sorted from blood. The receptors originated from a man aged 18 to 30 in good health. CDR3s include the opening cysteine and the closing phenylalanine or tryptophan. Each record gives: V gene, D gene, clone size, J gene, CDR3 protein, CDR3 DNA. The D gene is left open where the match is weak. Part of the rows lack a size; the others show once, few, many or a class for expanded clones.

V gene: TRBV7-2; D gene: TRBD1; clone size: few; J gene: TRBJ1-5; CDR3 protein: CASSLIGTGNQPQHF; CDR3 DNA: TGTGCCAGCAGCTTAATAGGGACAGGGAATCAGCCCCAGCATTTT
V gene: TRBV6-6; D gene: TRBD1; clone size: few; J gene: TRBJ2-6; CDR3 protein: CASSSGTALEANVLTF; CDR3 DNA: TGTGCCAGCAGCTCCGGGACAGCGTTAGAGGCCAACGTCCTGACTTTC
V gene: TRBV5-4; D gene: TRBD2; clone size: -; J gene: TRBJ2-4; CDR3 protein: CASSGGGGGQNIQYF; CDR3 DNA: TGTGCCAGCAGCGGCGGCGGGGGGGGACAAAACATTCAGTACTTC
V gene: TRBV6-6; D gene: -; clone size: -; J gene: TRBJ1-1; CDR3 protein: CASSYSSGHGYEAFF; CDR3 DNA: TGTGCCAGCAGTTACTCATCGGGACACGGATATGAAGCTTTCTTT
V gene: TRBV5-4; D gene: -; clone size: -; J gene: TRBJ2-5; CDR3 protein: CASSFKGGPQETQYF; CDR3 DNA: TGTGCCAGCAGCTTTAAGGGGGGACCCCAAGAGACCCAGTACTTC
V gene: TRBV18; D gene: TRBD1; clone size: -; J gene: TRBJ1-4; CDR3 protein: CASSPTGTKRNEKLFF; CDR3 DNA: TGTGCCAGCTCACCGACAGGGACCAAGCGTAATGAAAAACTGTTTTTT
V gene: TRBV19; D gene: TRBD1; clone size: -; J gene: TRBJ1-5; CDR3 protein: CASLQGARGNQPQHF; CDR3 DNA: TGTGCCAGTCTTCAGGGGGCGAGAGGCAATCAGCCCCAGCATTTT
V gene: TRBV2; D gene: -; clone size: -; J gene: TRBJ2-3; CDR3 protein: CASSVERALADTQYF; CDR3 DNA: TGTGCCAGCAGTGTGGAGCGGGCCTTAGCAGATACGCAGTATTTT
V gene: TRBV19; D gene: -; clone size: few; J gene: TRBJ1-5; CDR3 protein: CASSTTGSNQPQHF; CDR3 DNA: TGTGCCAGTAGTACCACAGGGTCCAATCAGCCCCAGCATTTT
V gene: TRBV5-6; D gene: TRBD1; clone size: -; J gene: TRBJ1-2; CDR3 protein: CASSRGQGTGYTF; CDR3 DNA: TGTGCCAGCAGCCGGGGACAGGGGACTGGCTACACCTTC
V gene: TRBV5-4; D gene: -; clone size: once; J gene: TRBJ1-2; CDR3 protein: CASSLEGGRGYTF; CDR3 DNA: TGTGCCAGCAGCTTGGAGGGGGGCAGAGGCTACACCTTC
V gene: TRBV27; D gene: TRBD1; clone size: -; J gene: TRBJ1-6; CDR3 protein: CASSLSAGGNSPLHF; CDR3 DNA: TGTGCCAGCAGTTTATCGGCAGGGGGAAACTCACCCCTCCACTTT
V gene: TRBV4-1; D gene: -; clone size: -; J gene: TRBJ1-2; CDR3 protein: CASSQGPGTLRNYGYTF; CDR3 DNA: TGCGCCAGCAGCCAAGGGCCAGGGACGCTCCGGAACTATGGCTACACCTTC
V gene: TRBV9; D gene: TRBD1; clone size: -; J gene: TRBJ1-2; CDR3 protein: CASSSRTGDGYTF; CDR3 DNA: TGTGCCAGCAGCAGTCGGACAGGGGATGGCTACACCTTC
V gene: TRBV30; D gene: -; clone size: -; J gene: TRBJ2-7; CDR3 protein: CAWSVQGMGYEQYF; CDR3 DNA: TGTGCCTGGAGTGTACAGGGTATGGGATACGAGCAGTACTTC
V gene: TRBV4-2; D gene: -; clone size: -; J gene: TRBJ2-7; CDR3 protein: CASSQNAGTGAYEQYF; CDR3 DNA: TGTGCCAGCAGCCAGAACGCCGGGACTGGGGCCTACGAGCAGTACTTC
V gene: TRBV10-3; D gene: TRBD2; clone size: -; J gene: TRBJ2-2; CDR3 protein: CAISEGLAGPGELFF; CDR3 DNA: TGTGCCATCAGTGAAGGGCTAGCGGGACCCGGGGAGCTGTTTTTT
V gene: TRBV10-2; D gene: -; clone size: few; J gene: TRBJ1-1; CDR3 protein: CASSEELGRVNTEAFF; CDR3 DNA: TGCGCCAGCAGTGAGGAGTTGGGACGGGTGAACACTGAAGCTTTCTTT
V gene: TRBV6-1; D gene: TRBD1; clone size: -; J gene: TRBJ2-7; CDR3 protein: CASQGQGGPYEQYF; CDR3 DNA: TGTGCCAGCCAAGGACAGGGCGGGCCCTACGAGCAGTACTTC
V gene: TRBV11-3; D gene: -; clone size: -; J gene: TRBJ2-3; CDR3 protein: CASSFGGGAISTDTQYF; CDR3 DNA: TGTGCCAGCAGCTTCGGTGGGGGAGCAATTTCCACAGATACGCAGTATTTT
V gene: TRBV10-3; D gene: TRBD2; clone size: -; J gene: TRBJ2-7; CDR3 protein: CAIRSGTSGSYEQYF; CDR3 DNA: TGTGCCATCAGATCTGGGACTAGCGGGAGCTACGAGCAGTACTTC
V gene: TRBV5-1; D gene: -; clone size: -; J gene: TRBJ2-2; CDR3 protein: CASSLGHDGTGELFF; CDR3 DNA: TGCGCCAGCAGCTTGGGCCACGACGGGACCGGGGAGCTGTTTTTT
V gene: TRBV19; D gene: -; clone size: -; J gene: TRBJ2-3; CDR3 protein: CASNSGRTGDTQYF; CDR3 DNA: TGTGCCAGTAACTCGGGTCGTACGGGAGATACGCAGTATTTT
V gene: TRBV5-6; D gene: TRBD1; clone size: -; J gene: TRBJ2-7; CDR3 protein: CASSADRAYYEQYF; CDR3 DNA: TGTGCCAGCAGCGCGGACAGGGCGTACTACGAGCAGTACTTC
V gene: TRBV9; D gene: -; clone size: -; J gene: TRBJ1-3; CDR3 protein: CASSVSAGNTIYF; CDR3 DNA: TGTGCCAGCAGCGTCTCGGCTGGAAACACCATATATTTT
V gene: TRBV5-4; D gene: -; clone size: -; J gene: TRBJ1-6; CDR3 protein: CASSLGGGDNSPLHF; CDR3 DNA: TGTGCCAGCAGCTTGGGGGGAGGGGACAATTCACCCCTCCACTTT
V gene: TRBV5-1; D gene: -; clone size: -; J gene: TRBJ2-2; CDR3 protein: CASSEWRNTGELFF; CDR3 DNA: TGCGCCAGCAGCGAGTGGCGGAACACCGGGGAGCTGTTTTTT
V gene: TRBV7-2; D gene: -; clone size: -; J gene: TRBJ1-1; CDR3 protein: CASTTFMNTEAFF; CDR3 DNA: TGTGCCAGCACAACGTTCATGAACACTGAAGCTTTCTTT
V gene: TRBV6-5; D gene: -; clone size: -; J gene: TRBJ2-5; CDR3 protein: CASKEGLWGETQYF; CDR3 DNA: TGTGCCAGCAAAGAGGGACTGTGGGGAGAGACCCAGTACTTC
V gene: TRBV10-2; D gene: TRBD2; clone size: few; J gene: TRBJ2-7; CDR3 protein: CATVAGVEYEQYF; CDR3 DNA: TGCGCCACTGTAGCGGGAGTAGAGTACGAGCAGTACTTC
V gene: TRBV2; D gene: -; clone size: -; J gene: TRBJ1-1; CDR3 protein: CASSSDGNTEAFF; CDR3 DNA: TGTGCCAGCAGTTCGGACGGGAACACTGAAGCTTTCTTT
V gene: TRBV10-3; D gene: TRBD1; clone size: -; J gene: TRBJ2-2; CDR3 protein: CAIRTGGLNTGELFF; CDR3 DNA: TGTGCCATCAGGACAGGGGGTTTGAACACCGGGGAGCTGTTTTTT
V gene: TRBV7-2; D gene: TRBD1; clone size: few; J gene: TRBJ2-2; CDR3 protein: CASSGNRGGELFF; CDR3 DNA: TGTGCCAGCAGCGGCAACAGGGGCGGGGAGCTGTTTTTT
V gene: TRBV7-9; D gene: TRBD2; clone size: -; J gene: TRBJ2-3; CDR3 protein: CASSFSLAASTDTQYF; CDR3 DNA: TGTGCCAGCAGCTTTTCCCTAGCGGCCTCCACAGATACGCAGTATTTT
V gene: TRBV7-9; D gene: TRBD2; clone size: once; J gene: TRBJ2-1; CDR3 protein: CASSPSGLAGREVF; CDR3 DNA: TGTGCCAGCAGCCCAAGCGGGCTAGCGGGGCGTGAGGTCTTC
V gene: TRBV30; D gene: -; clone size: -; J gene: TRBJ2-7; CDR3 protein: CASFRGYEQYF; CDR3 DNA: TGTGCCTCCTTCCGAGGTTACGAGCAGTACTTC
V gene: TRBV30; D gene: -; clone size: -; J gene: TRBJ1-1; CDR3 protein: CAWQTVKTEAFF; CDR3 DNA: TGTGCCTGGCAGACGGTCAAAACTGAAGCTTTCTTT
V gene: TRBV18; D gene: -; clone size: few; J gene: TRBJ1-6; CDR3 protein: CASSPLDSNSPLHF; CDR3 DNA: TGTGCCAGCTCACCACTGGACAGCAATTCACCCCTCCACTTT
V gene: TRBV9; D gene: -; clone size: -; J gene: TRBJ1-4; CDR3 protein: CASSGMETNEKLFF; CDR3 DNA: TGTGCCAGCAGCGGAATGGAGACTAATGAAAAACTGTTTTTT
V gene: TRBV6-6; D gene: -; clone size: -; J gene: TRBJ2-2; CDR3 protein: CASSYSRNTGELFF; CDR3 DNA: TGTGCCAGCAGTTACTCAAGGAACACCGGGGAGCTGTTTTTT
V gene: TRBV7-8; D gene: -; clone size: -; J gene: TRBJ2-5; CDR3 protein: CASSLGDQGTQYF; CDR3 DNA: TGTGCCAGCAGCTTAGGGGATCAAGGGACCCAGTACTTC